This T cell receptor (beta chain) was found in a study of PD-1 blockade in mismatch repair-deficient tumors. Libraries were prepared by immunoSEQ multiplex PCR; TCRdb keeps only in-frame clonotypes and omits some of them. This table has roughly 15,000 clones, about 84% appearing once. For this clone: Its antigen remains unknown.

CDR3 length: 15 residues. Germline CDR1 and CDR2: MDHEN and SYDVKM. V shed 1 base and J 7 bases; nucleotides not matched to a gene: 6. Time point reported: approximately 10-day in vitro stimulation with candidate neoantigen peptide 5. The genes are TRBV28 and TRBJ2-7; 11 nucleotides match TRBD2. The specimen was cells cultured in vitro, collected from a patient treated with pembrolizumab. This TCR derives from an adult with mismatch repair-deficient cancer. This chain's CDR3 is CASSLFSSGRREQYF. CDR3 nucleotide sequence: TGTGCCAGCAGTTTATTTTCTAGCGGGAGGAGGGAGCAGTACTTC.